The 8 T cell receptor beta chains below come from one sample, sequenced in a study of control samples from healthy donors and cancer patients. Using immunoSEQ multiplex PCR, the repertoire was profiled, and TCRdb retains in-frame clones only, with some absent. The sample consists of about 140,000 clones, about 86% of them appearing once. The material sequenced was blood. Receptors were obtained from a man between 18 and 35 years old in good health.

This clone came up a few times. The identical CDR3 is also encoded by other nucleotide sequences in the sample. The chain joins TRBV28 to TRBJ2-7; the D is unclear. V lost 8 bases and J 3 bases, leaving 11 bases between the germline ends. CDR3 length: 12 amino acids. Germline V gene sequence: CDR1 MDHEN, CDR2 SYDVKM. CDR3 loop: CASSLGGYEQYF. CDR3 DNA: TGTGCCAGCTCCCTCGGCGGCTACGAGCAGTACTTC.

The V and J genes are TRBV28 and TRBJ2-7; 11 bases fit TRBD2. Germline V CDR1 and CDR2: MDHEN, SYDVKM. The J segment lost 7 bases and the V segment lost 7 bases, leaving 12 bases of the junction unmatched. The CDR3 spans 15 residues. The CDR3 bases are TGTGCCAGCATCCCGCTAGCGGGGGGAAGAGAGGAGCAGTACTTC. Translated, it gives CASIPLAGGREEQYF.

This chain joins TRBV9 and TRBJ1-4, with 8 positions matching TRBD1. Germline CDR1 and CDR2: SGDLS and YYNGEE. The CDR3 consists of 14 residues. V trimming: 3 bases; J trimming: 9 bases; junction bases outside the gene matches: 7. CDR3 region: CASSGSGGTQKLFF. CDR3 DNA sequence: TGTGCCAGCAGCGGATCAGGGGGCACGCAAAAACTGTTTTTT.

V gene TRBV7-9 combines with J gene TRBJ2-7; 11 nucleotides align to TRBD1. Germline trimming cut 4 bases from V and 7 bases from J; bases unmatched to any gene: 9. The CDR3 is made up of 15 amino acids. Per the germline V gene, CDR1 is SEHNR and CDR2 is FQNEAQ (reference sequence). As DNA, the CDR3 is TGTGCCAGCAGCTACTCAGGACAGGGGGCAGGGGAGCAGTACTTC. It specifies CASSYSGQGAGEQYF.

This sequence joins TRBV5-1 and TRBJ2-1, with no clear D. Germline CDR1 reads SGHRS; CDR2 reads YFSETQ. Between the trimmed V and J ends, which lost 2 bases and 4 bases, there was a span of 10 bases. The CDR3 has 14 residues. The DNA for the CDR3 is TGCGCCAGCAGCTTTCAGGACGGATACAATGAGCAGTTCTTC. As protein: CASSFQDGYNEQFF.

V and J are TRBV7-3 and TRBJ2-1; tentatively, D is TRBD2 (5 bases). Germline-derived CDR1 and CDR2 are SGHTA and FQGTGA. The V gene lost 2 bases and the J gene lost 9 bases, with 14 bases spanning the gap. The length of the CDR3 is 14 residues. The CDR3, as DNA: TGTGCCAGCAGCTTAGAGGGTAGGTCGGGTGAGCAGTTCTTC. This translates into CASSLEGRSGEQFF.

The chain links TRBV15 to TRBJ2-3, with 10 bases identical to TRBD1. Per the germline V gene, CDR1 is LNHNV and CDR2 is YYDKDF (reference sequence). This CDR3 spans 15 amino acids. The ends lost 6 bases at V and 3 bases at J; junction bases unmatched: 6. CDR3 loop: CATRLRQGATDTQYF. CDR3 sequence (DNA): TGTGCCACCAGGCTCAGACAGGGGGCAACAGATACGCAGTATTTT.

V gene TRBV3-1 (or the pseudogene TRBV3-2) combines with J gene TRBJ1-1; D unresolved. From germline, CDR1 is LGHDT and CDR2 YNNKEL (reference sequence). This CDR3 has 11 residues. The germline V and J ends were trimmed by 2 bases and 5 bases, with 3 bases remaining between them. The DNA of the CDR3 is TGTGCCAGCAGCCAAACAACTGAAGCTTTCTTT. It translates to CASSQTTEAFF.